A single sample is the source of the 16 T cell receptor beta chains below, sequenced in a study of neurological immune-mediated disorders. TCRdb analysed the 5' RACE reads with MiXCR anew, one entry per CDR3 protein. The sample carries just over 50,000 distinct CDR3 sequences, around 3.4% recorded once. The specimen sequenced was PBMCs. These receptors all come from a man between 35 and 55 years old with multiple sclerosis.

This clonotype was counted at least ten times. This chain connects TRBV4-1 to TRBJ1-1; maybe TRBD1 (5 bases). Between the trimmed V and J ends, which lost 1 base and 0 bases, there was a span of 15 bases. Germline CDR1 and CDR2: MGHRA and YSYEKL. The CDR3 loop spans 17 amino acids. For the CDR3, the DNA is TGCGCCAGCAGCCAAGGGCTCGTGACAGACCTGAACACTGAAGCTTTCTTT. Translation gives CASSQGLVTDLNTEAFF.

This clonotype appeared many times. CDR3 sequence: CAISESTSGDETQYF. In DNA, the CDR3 is TGTGCCATCAGTGAGTCAACTAGCGGGGACGAGACCCAGTACTTC. The chain recombines TRBV10-3 with TRBJ2-5, with 10 bases that match TRBD2. After removal of 0 bases from V and 5 bases from J, the junction contained 3 bases not matched to a gene. This CDR3 comprises 15 residues. From germline, CDR1 is ENHRY and CDR2 SYGVKD.

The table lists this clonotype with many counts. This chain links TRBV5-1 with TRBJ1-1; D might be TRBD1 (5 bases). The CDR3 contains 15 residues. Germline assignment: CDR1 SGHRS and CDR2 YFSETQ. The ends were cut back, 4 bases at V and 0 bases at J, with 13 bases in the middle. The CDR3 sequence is CASSPGTALNTEAFF. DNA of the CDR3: TGCGCCAGCAGCCCAGGGACTGCCCTGAACACTGAAGCTTTCTTT.

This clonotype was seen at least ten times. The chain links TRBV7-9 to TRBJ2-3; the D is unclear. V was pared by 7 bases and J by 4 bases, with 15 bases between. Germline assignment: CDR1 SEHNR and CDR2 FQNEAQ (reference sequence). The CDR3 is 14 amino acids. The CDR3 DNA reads TGTGCCAGCACCCAAAGGGCGGTAGCAGATACGCAGTATTTT. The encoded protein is CASTQRAVADTQYF.

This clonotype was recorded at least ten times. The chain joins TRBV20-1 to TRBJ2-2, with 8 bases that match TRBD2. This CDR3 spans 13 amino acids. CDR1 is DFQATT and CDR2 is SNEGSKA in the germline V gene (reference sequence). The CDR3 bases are TGCCCCCCTACGGGAGGGGTCACCGGGGAGCTGTTTTTT. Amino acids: CPPTGGVTGELFF.

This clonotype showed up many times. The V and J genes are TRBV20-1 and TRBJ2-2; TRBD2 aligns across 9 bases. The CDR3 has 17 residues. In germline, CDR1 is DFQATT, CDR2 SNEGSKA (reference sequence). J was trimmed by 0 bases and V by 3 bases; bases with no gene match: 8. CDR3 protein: CSASRASGASNTGELFF. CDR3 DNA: TGCAGTGCTAGTAGGGCTAGCGGGGCGTCGAACACCGGGGAGCTGTTTTTT.

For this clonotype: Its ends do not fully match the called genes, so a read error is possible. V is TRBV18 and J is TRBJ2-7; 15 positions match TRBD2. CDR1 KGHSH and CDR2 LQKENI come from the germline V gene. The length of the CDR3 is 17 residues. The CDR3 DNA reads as TGTGCCAGCTCACCCCGGGGACTAGCGGGGGGAACCTACGAGCATTACTTC. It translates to CASSPRGLAGGTYEHYF. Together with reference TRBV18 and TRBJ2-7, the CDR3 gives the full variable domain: NAGVMQNPRHLVRRRGQEARLRCSPMKGHSHVYWYRQLPEEGLKFMVYLQKENIIDESGMPKERFSAEFPKEGPSILRIQQVVRGDSAAYFCASSPRGLAGGTYEHYFGPGTRLTVT.

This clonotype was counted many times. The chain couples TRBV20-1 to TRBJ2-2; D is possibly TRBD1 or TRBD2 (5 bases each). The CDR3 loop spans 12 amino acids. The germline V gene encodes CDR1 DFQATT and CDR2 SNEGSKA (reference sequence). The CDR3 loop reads CSGPGSAGELFF. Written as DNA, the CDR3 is TGCAGCGGTCCAGGGAGCGCCGGGGAGCTGTTTTTT.

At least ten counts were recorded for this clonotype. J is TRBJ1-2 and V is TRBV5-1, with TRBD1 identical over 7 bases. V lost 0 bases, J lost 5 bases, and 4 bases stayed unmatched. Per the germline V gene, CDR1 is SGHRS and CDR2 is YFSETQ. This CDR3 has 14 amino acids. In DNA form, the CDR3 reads TGCGCCAGCAGCTTGGAGGGGGCTCTATATGGCTACACCTTC. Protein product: CASSLEGALYGYTF.

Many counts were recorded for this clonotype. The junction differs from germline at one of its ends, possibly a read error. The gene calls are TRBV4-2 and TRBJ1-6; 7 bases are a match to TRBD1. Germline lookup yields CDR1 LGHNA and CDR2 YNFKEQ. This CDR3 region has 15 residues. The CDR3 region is CASSHPTGQGSPLNF. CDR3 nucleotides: TGTGCCAGCAGCCACCCGACAGGGCAGGGATCACCCCTCAACTTT.

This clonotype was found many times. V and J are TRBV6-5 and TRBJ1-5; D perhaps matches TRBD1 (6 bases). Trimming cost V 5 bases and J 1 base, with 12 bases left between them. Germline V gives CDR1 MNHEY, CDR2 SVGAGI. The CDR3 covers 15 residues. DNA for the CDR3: TGTGCCAGCAGTCTCGGGCAGGGGAGCAATCAGCCCCAGCATTTT. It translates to CASSLGQGSNQPQHF.

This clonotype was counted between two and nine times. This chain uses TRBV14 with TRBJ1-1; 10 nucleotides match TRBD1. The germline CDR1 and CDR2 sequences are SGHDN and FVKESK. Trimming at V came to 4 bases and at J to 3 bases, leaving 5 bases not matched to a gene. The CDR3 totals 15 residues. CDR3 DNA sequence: TGTGCCAGCAGCCCCCGGACAGGGGGGTACACTGAAGCTTTCTTT. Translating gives CASSPRTGGYTEAFF.

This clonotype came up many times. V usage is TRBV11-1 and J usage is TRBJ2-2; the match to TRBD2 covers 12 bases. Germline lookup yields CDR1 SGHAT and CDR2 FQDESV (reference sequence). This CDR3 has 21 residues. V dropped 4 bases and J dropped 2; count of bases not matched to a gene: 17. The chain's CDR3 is CASSSERWTSGARPNTGELFF. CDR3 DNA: TGTGCCAGCAGCTCAGAGAGATGGACTAGCGGGGCCCGACCTAACACCGGGGAGCTGTTTTTT.

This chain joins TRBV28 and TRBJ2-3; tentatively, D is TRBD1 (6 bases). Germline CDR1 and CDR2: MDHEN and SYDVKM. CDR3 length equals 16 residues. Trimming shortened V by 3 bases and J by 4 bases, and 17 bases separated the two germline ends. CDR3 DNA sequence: TGTGCCAGCAGTTTTTCCGACAGGTTGGGAGCAGATACGCAGTATTTT. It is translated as CASSFSDRLGADTQYF.

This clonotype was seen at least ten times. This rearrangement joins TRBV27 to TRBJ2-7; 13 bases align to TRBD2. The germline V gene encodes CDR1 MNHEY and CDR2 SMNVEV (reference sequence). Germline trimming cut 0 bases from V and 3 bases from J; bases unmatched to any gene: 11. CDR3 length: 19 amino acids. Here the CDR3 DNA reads TGTGCCAGCAGTTTATCCAGAGGACTAGCGGGGGCGGAATTCTACGAGCAGTACTTC. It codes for CASSLSRGLAGAEFYEQYF.

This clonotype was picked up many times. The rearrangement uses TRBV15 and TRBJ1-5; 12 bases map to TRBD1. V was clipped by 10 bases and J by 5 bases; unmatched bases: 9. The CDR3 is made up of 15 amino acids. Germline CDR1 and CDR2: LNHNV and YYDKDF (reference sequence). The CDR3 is CAILLGQGADQPQHF. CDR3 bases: TGTGCCATATTACTGGGACAGGGGGCCGATCAGCCCCAGCATTTT. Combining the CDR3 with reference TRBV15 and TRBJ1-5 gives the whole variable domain DAMVIQNPRYQVTQFGKPVTLSCSQTLNHNVMYWYQQKSSQAPKLLFHYYDKDFNNEADTPDNFQSRRPNTSFCFLDIRSPGLGDTAMYLCAILLGQGADQPQHFGDGTRLSIL.